This TCR beta chain comes out of a study of regulatory T cells in long-lasting Graves disease (dated by TCRdb to the early 2020s). About the full investigation: To count as having persistent Graves' disease, a patient had to have received antithyroid drug treatment for over 5 years with TSH receptor autoantibodies remaining persistently positive. This study used TCR sequencing and RNA sequencing of peripheral blood to compare persistent Graves' disease patients against newly diagnosed Graves' disease patients. The study took place in China and was registered as a clinical trial. A total of some 33 samples were covered by TCR sequencing, comprising approximately 13 persistent and around 20 newly diagnosed Graves' disease patients. Antithyroid drugs had been taken for 8.5 to 11 years on average by persistent Graves' disease patients in the clinical cohort. General study outcomes and caveats: Sequencing and analysis were restricted to the TCR beta chain. Persistent disease showed preferential use of TRBV28, TRBJ1-2 and TRBJ2-5, whereas newly diagnosed disease favored TRBV20-1 and TRBJ2-1. More public clonotypes were shared among persistent patients (under 3,000) than among newly diagnosed patients (966). Persistent Graves' disease patients showed lower TCR Shannon entropy and fewer highly expanded clones than newly diagnosed patients, suggesting clonal expansion. Because the primary lesion, thyroid tissue, could not be accessed, the study looked at peripheral blood alone. The small sample size was acknowledged by the authors as a limitation that may reduce accuracy.

The intended sense of this specimen's time point label: persistent/refractory GD, antithyroid drugs over 5 years with positive TRAb. For both TCR sequencing and RNA sequencing, RNA was extracted from PBMCs using TRIzol. The diagnosis of Graves' disease was made according to American Thyroid Association guidelines. Recruitment of patients was carried out at an endocrinology department in Xi'an, China. Each patient gave approximately 9.7 milliliters of peripheral blood, collected in an EDTA anticoagulant tube. PBMCs were isolated by Ficoll Paque Plus density gradient separation without further T cell sorting. RNA quality was checked with an Agilent 2100 Bioanalyzer and agarose gel, and concentration with a NanoDrop 2000. Receptor amplification or capture employed multiplex PCR. TCRdb lists the instrument as Illumina HiSeq 4000. TCR beta libraries were built with iRepertoire HTBI primers and Arm-PCR amplification of CDR3 regions. PCR products were gel purified before sequencing. Per the original workflow: A total of some 60 TRBV and some 13 TRBJ segments were identified across samples and were used for gene usage analysis of CDR3 amino acid clonotypes. COPE and FqMerger were used to merge the filtered high-quality paired reads into contigs. BLAST was used to align contigs to IMGT TRBV, TRBD and TRBJ reference genes, and CDR3 was defined according to IMGT. Clonotypes above 0.1% frequency were classified as highly expanded clones. Shannon entropy served as the measure of repertoire diversity, while the Gini coefficient captured V-J evenness. Clonotypes shared by more than one individual were considered public. The raw public reads went through TCRdb reprocessing: fastp at Q25, MiXCR clone calling, in-frame beta chains kept. Every CDR3 protein is listed once, alongside the most common genes and DNA of its rows. TCRdb assigned the V and J calls; the authors' analysis was not used. This sample holds approximately 400,000 distinct CDR3 sequences; roughly 24% were observed only once. Around 30% of the sample goes to the ten largest clones.

The CDR3 is made up of 13 amino acids, end residues included. Here the CDR3 DNA is all that survives: 39 bases in frame from base 1. Reading the germline V gene (reference sequence) gives CDR1 LGHDT and CDR2 YNNKEL. The germline ends are 6 bases apart after V is trimmed by 2 bases and J by 4 bases. Worth noting for this clonotype: Its antigen remains undetermined. Just one base apart from a much larger clone, this may be a read error. Because the CDR3 is missing its conserved closing phenylalanine or tryptophan, this is likely a read error.

This clonotype originated in a woman in her thirties or forties with Graves disease. Donor details come from another sample of the same person, matched by shared clones. Here the chain combines TRBV3-1 and TRBJ1-5, with an unclear D gene assignment. Sequences were derived from peripheral blood mononuclear cells (PBMCs), sampled when the disease was refractory, from a patient treated with antithyroid drugs. The DNA is TGTGCCAGCAGCCAAATGGTAAATCAGCCCCAGCATTCT. This yields the protein CASSQMVNQPQHS.